Many counts were recorded for the clone carrying this TCR beta chain. This CDR3 contains 16 residues. Germline V lookup: CDR1 SGHRS, CDR2 YFSETQ. The ends lost 0 bases at V and 3 bases at J; junction bases unmatched: 6. Library preparation (for TCRbeta) was performed with unique molecular identifiers. Via MiXCR, TCRdb re-called the PCR reads, giving one row per CDR3 protein. This sample carries 250,000 to 300,000 distinct CDR3 sequences, about a tenth of them seen once, and the ten largest clones take about 8%. The sample originates from a study of T-cell reconstitution after alpha-beta-depleted transplantation in children.

The receptor was derived from a boy in the first two years of life with acute myeloid leukemia, due to receive a stem cell transplant. This chain connects TRBV5-1 to TRBJ2-1, with TRBD2 identical over 7 bases. Sequenced here: PBMCs, sampled before TCRalphabeta/CD19-depleted stem cell transplant. CDR3 in amino acids: CASSLAQGGDYNEQFF. The CDR3 nucleotides read TGCGCCAGCAGCTTGGCTCAGGGAGGGGACTACAATGAGCAGTTCTTC.